This T cell receptor beta chain was found in a study of blood T cells in healthy people across ages. The overall study: Template switching picked up about one barcoded beta molecule for each two T cells.

Then a second PCR, running roughly 6 to 11 cycles, was carried out with a sample-barcoded 5' primer and a J-beta primer mix. MiXCR, applied by TCRdb to the 5' RACE reads, yields one record per CDR3 protein. The sample holds around 990,000 distinct CDR3 sequences, about 23% seen once. The CDR3 is 15 residues long. Germline CDR1 is SGHRS and CDR2 is YFSETQ. This clonotype came up a few times. Its cognate antigen is unknown. At one end the junction does not follow the germline gene, possibly because of a read error. Those donating, healthy Caucasian individuals from Russia, were aged about 6 to 100. Study-wide findings and caveats: CMV infection status of these donors was not known.

The sample was also linked to a second study, of T cells of mothers and their children. From that study: Reads obtained per mother exceeded 9.5 million TCR beta CDR3 reads, with a few million obtained per child.

The chain carries TRBV5-1 and TRBJ2-3; weak D call: TRBD2 (6 bases). Sequenced sample: blood. The receptor comes from a girl aged 2 to 9 in good health. The CDR3 DNA reads TGCGCCGGCAGCTCCGTCTGGGGGGTGTCCGATACGCAGTATTTT. Encoded protein: CAGSSVWGVSDTQYF.